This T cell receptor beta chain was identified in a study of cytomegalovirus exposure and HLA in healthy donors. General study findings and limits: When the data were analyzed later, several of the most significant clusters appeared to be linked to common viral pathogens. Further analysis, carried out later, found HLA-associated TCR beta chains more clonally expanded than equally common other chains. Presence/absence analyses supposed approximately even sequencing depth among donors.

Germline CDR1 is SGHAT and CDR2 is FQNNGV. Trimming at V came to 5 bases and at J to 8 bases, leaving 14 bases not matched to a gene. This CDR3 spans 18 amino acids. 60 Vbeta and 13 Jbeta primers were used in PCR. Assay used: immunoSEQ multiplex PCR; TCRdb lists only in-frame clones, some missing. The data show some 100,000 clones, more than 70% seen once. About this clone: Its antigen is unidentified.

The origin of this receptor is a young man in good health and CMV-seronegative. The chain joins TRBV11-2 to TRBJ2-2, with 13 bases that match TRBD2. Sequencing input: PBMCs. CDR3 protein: CASSHGRTGTSGIGELFF. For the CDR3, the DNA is TGTGCCAGCAGCCATGGGCGTACCGGGACTAGCGGGATTGGGGAGCTGTTTTTT.